This TCR beta chain was recovered during a study of blood T cells in healthy people across ages. Study-level findings and limits: While age rose, TCR beta diversity per million T cells dropped in a roughly linear way. PBMCs went unsorted, and a conclusive naive versus antigen-experienced comparison was therefore prevented.

About this clonotype itself: Its antigen is as yet unknown. Being one base from a much bigger clone, this may be a read error.

Next came a second PCR, run for roughly 7 to 12 cycles, which used a sample-barcoded 5' primer along with a J-beta primer mix. In TCRdb, the 5' RACE reads were re-called with MiXCR into one record per CDR3 protein. Counted here are some 790,000 distinct CDR3 sequences, roughly 26% occurring once; the ten biggest clones make up around 15%. Germline V gene sequence: CDR1 MNHNY, CDR2 SVGAGI (reference sequence). This CDR3 has 14 residues. With 7 bases removed from V and 2 bases from J, the gap between germline ends came to 13 bases. Approximately 10 milliliters was the volume of peripheral blood drawn from each donor.

The chain is built from TRBV6-6 and TRBJ2-3; perhaps TRBD2 as D (6 bases). Material for sequencing was blood. This clonotype was obtained from a woman older than 75 in good health. CDR3 nucleotide sequence: TGTGCCAGCATGGACGGGGGTTTCACAGATACGCAGTATTTT. Translation: CASMDGGFTDTQYF.